This T cell receptor (beta chain) was recorded in a study of OX40 agonist ivuxolimab in advanced cancers. This CDR3 has 14 amino acids. Per germline, CDR1 MNHEY and CDR2 SMNVEV (reference sequence). V was shortened by 4 bases and J by 5 bases, with 11 bases between the two germline ends. Excluded were patients having autoimmune disease history or systemic immunosuppression. Using immunoSEQ multiplex PCR, the repertoire was profiled, and TCRdb retains in-frame clones only, with some absent. The sample includes about 16,000 clones, about four fifths seen only once; the top ten take over 55%. The source was CD4+ or CD8+ T cells sorted from blood, collected in a trial of the OX40 agonist ivuxolimab. The V call is TRBV27, the J call TRBJ2-2, with D tentatively TRBD2 (6 bases). This TCR came from an adult with an advanced solid tumor such as melanoma, head and neck, liver or kidney cancer. CDR3 loop: CASSSRAGTGELFF. The DNA of the CDR3 is TGTGCCAGCAGTTCCAGGGCGGGGACCGGGGAGCTGTTTTTT.